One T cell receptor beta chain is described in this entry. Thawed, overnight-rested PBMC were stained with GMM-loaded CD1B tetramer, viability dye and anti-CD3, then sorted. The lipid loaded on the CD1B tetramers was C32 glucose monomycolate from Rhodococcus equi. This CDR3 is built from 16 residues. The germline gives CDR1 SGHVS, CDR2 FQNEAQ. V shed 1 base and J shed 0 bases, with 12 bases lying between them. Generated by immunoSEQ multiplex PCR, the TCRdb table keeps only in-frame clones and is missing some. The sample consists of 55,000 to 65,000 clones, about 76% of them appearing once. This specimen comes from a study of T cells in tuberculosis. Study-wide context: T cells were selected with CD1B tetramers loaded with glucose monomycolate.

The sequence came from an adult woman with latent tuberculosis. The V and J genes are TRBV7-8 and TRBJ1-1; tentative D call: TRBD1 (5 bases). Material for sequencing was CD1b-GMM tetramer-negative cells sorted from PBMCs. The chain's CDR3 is CASSLGQPIMNTEAFF. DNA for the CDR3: TGTGCCAGCAGCTTAGGACAGCCTATTATGAACACTGAAGCTTTCTTT.